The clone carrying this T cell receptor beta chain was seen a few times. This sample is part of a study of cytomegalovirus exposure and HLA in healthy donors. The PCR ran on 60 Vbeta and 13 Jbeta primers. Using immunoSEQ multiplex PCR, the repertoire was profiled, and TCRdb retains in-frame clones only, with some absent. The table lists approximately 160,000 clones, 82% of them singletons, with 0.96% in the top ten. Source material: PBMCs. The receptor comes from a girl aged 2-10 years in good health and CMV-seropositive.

The CDR3 DNA is TGTGCCAGCAGTGAAGGGGCACCTTATTCGCAAGAGACCCAGTACTTC. This translates into CASSEGAPYSQETQYF. This sequence joins TRBV6-1 and TRBJ2-5, with unresolved D. Germline V gives CDR1 MNHNS, CDR2 SASEGT. Trimming stripped 1 base from V and 2 bases from J, with 14 bases between. The CDR3 covers 16 residues.